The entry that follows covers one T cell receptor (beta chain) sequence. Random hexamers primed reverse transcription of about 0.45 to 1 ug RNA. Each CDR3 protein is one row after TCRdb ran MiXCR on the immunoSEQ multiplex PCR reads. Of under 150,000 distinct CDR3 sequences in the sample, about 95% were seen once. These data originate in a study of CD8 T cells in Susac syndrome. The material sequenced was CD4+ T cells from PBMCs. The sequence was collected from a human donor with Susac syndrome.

The CDR3 DNA reads as TGTGCCAGCAGTTTCGACGGTAGCAATCAGCCCCAGCATTTT. Its protein product is CASSFDGSNQPQHF. The chain is built from TRBV28 and TRBJ1-5; D is unresolved. The CDR3 is 14 residues long. Per germline, CDR1 MDHEN and CDR2 SYDVKM. The V end was cut by 3 bases, the J end by 0 bases, with 6 bases between.